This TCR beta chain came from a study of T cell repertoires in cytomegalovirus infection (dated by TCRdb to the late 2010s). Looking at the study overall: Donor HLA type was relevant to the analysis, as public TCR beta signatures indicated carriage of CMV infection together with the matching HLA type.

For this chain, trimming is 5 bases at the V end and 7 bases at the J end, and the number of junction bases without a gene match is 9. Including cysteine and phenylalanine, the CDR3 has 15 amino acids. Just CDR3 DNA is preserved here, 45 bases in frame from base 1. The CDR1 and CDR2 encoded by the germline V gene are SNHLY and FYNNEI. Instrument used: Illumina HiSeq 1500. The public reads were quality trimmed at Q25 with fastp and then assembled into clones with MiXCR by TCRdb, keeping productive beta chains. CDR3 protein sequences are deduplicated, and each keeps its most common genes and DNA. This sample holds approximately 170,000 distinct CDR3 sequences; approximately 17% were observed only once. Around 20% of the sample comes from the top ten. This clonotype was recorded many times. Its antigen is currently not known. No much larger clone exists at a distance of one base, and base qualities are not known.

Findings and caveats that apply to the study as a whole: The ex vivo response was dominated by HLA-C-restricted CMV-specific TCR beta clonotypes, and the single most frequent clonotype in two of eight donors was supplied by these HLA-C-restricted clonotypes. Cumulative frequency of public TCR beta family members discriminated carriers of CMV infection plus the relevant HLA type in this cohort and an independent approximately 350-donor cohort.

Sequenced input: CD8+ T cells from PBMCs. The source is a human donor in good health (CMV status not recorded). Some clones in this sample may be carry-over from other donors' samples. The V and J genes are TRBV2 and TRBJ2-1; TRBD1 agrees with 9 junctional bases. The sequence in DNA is TGTGCCAGCAGTTTGACAGGGGGGACACAAAATGAGCAGTTCTTC. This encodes CASSLTGGTQNEQFF.